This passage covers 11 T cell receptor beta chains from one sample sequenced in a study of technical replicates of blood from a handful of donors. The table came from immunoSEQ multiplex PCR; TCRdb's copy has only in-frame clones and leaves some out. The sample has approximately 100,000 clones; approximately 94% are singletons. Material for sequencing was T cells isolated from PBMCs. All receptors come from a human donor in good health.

CDR3 in amino acids: CASQSSSANTGELFF. CDR3 coding DNA: TGTGCCAGCCAGTCATCAAGCGCAAACACCGGGGAGCTGTTTTTT. The chain couples TRBV19 to TRBJ2-2, with unresolved D. The CDR3 contains 15 residues. Trimming took 9 bases from V and 2 from J, leaving 16 bases between them. Germline V gives CDR1 LNHDA, CDR2 SQIVND (reference sequence).

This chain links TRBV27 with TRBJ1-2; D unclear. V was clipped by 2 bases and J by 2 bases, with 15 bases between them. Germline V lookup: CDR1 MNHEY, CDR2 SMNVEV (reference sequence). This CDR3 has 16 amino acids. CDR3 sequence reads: CASSLIGAGLNYGYTF. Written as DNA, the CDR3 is TGTGCCAGCAGTTTAATAGGCGCAGGCCTCAACTATGGCTACACCTTC.

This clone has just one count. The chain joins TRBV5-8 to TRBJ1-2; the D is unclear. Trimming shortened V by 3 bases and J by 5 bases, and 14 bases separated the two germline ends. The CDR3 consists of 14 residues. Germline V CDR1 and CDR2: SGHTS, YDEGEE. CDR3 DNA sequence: TGTGCCAGCAGCTCGCCCGGGAGAGGTTATGGCTACACCTTC. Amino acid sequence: CASSSPGRGYGYTF.

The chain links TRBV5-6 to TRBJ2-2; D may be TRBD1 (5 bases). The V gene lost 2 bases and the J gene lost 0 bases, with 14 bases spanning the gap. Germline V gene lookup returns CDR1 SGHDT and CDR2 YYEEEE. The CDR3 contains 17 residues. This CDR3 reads CASSFTIQASNTGELFF. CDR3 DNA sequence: TGTGCCAGCAGCTTTACTATACAGGCTTCGAACACCGGGGAGCTGTTTTTT.

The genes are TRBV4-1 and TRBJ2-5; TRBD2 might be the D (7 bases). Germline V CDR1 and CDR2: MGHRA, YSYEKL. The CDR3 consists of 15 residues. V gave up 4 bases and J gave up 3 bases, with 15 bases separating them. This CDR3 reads CASSRLGGVKETQYF. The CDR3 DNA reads TGCGCCAGCAGCCGACTAGGGGGGGTTAAAGAGACCCAGTACTTC.

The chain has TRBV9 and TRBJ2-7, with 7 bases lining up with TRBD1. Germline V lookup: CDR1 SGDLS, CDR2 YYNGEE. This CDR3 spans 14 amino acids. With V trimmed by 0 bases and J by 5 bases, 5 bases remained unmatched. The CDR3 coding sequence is TGTGCCAGCAGCGTAGGACAGGGAAAGGACGAGCAGTACTTC. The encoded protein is CASSVGQGKDEQYF.

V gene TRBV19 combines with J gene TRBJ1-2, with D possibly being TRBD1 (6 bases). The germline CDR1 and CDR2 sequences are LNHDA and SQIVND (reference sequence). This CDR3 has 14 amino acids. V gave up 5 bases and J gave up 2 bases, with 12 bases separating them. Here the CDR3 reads CASSLNRANYGYTF. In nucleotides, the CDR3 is TGTGCCAGTAGTTTAAACAGGGCGAACTATGGCTACACCTTC.

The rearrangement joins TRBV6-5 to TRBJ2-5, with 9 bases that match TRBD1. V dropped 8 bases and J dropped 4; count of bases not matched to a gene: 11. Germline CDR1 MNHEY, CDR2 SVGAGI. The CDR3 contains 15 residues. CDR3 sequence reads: CASRTGVGEGETQYF. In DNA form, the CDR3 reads TGTGCCAGCCGGACAGGGGTGGGAGAGGGAGAGACCCAGTACTTC.

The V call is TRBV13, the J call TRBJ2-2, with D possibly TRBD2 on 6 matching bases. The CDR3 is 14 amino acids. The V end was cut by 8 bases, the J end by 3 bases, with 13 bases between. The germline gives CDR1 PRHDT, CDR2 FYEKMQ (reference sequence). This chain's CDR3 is CASFREEDTGELFF. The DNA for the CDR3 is TGTGCCAGCTTTAGGGAGGAGGACACCGGGGAGCTGTTTTTT.

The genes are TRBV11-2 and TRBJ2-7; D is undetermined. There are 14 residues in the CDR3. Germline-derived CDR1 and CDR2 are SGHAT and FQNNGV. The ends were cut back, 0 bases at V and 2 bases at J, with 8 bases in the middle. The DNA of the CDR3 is TGTGCCAGCAGCTTAGAATACACCACCTACGAGCAGTACTTC. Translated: CASSLEYTTYEQYF.

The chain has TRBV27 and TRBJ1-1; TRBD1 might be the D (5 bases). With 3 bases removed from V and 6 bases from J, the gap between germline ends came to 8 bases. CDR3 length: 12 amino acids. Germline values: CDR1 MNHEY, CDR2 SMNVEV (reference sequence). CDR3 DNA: TGTGCCAGCAGTTTCTGGGGGGCTGAAGCTTTCTTT. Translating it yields CASSFWGAEAFF.